These 19 T cell receptor beta chains were all obtained from the same sample, sequenced in a study of Ad26.COV2.S vaccination and SARS-CoV-2 variants (dated by TCRdb to 2020 to 2023). What the treatment or condition label conveys for this sample: 19 received Ad26.COV2.S at low or high dose, single or two shots; 5 received placebo; per-sample allocation not given. Repertoires of vaccine and placebo recipients were sequenced from samples taken on day 63 after the first injection. The library came from the immunoSEQ multiplex PCR assay. TCRdb stores this immuneACCESS table with in-frame sequences only. Part of the clones is absent; in the studies checked, under half of the shortfall reflects unresolved V genes, and no reason is known for the rest. For this sample the table gives 300,000 to 350,000 clones, of which around 90% were detected only once. The ten biggest clones cover about 5% of the sample.

Sequencing used peripheral blood, obtained in a trial of Ad26.COV2.S vaccine versus placebo. The receptor set was obtained from a person between 18 and 60 years old who received the Ad26.COV2.S COVID-19 vaccine or a placebo.

The CDR3 DNA reads TGTGCTAGTGGTCCAGGGTGGGGCAATGAGCAGTTCTTC. Translated: CASGPGWGNEQFF. The V call is TRBV12-5, the J call TRBJ2-1, with D tentatively TRBD1 (5 bases). Germline V gene sequence: CDR1 LGHNT, CDR2 FRNRAP. The CDR3 loop spans 13 amino acids. V dropped 5 bases and J dropped 6 bases, with 11 bases sitting between them.

The genes are TRBV5-1 and TRBJ1-2; 10 bases agree with TRBD1. CDR1 and CDR2 from the germline V gene are SGHRS and YFSETQ. The V segment lost 6 bases and the J segment 2 bases; nucleotides outside the gene matches: 13. The CDR3 is made up of 17 amino acids. CDR3 bases: TGCGCCAGCACCTTTCGGGGACAGGGGATATCAAACTATGGCTACACCTTC. Translation: CASTFRGQGISNYGYTF.

V usage is TRBV7-3 and J usage is TRBJ1-2; D not resolved. Germline loops: CDR1 SGHTA, CDR2 FQGTGA. V was shortened by 5 bases and J by 8 bases, with 18 bases between the two germline ends. The length of the CDR3 is 14 residues. The chain's CDR3 is CASSLLGGTVGYTF. The CDR3 nucleotides read TGTGCCAGCAGCCTCCTCGGTGGTACAGTCGGCTACACCTTC.

The V call is TRBV4-3, the J call TRBJ1-1; 7 positions match TRBD1. The CDR3 loop spans 15 amino acids. In germline, CDR1 is LGHNA, CDR2 YSLEER. V was pared by 0 bases and J by 6 bases, with 7 bases of the junction left unmatched. CDR3 sequence (DNA): TGCGCCAGCAGCCAAGAAAGGGGACAGCTCTCTGAAGCTTTCTTT. It yields the protein CASSQERGQLSEAFF.

This clone was seen only a few times. The sample holds other DNA sequences that translate to the same CDR3. The J gene is TRBJ1-1, the V gene TRBV7-2, with D unresolved. CDR1 is SGHTA and CDR2 is FQGNSA in the germline V gene. The CDR3 covers 13 residues. Between the trimmed V and J ends, which lost 1 base and 1 base, there was a span of 4 bases. CDR3 coding DNA: TGTGCCAGCAGCTTAGGCAGGAACACTGAAGCTTTCTTT. It encodes CASSLGRNTEAFF.

This clone was seen just once. This chain connects TRBV7-2 to TRBJ2-7, with 15 bases fitting TRBD2. The CDR3 runs 17 residues. The V segment lost 2 bases and the J segment 6 bases; nucleotides outside the gene matches: 8. The germline V gene encodes CDR1 SGHTA and CDR2 FQGNSA. In DNA, the CDR3 is TGTGCCAGCAGCTTAACAGGACTAGCGGGAGGGCCGGGCGAGCAGTACGTC. As protein: CASSLTGLAGGPGEQYV.

This chain joins TRBV29-1 and TRBJ1-1; 7 nucleotides match TRBD1. This CDR3 contains 15 residues. Germline assignment: CDR1 SQVTM and CDR2 ANQGSEA. The J segment lost 5 bases and the V segment lost 6 bases, leaving 15 bases of the junction unmatched. The CDR3 DNA is TGCAGCGTCTCCGACAGGGAGCTTTATGAGACTGAAGCTTTCTTT. Its protein is CSVSDRELYETEAFF.

V gene TRBV19 combines with J gene TRBJ1-1; tentative D call: TRBD1 (5 bases). The CDR3 is 15 amino acids. Germline V CDR1 and CDR2: LNHDA, SQIVND (reference sequence). The V and J ends lost 1 base and 0 bases respectively, with 9 bases between them. DNA for the CDR3: TGTGCCAGTAGTATAGGGGGACGCGTGAACACTGAAGCTTTCTTT. Its translation: CASSIGGRVNTEAFF.

The J gene is TRBJ2-3, the V gene TRBV7-8; 8 nucleotides agree with TRBD2. Trimming removed 7 bases from V and 6 bases from J; junction bases left unmatched: 15. The CDR3 consists of 16 residues. Germline V lookup: CDR1 SGHVS, CDR2 FQNEAQ. CDR3 protein: CASTRTSNAVWDTQYF. CDR3 DNA: TGTGCCAGCACACGGACTAGCAACGCGGTCTGGGATACGCAGTATTTT.

V is TRBV29-1 and J is TRBJ1-1; 7 bases match TRBD1. This CDR3 has 13 residues. Per the germline V gene, CDR1 is SQVTM and CDR2 is ANQGSEA. After removal of 4 bases from V and 11 bases from J, the junction contained 13 bases not matched to a gene. The chain's CDR3 is CSVALQQGPHAFF. CDR3 bases: TGCAGCGTTGCCCTCCAACAGGGGCCCCACGCTTTCTTT. Combining the CDR3 with reference TRBV29-1 and TRBJ1-1 gives the whole variable domain SAVISQKPSRDICQRGTSLTIQCQVDSQVTMMFWYRQQPGQSLTLIATANQGSEATYESGFVIDKFPISRPNLTFSTLTVSNMSPEDSSIYLCSVALQQGPHAFFGQGTRLTVV.

The chain has TRBV12-3 or TRBV12-4 and TRBJ1-2; no definite D call. The V end was cut by 3 bases, the J end by 8 bases, with 13 bases between. There are 13 residues in the CDR3. The CDR3: CASSFAGVRGYTF. The CDR3 DNA follows: TGTGCCAGCAGTTTCGCGGGAGTTCGCGGCTACACCTTC.

Only one count was recorded for this clone. V is TRBV28 and J is TRBJ1-5; no reliable D call. Germline-derived CDR1 and CDR2 are MDHEN and SYDVKM. There are 14 residues in the CDR3. Trimming left V 6 bases short and J 2 bases short, with 11 bases between. CDR3 loop: CASRLIIRNQPQHF. The CDR3 nucleotides are TGTGCCAGCAGATTAATAATACGCAATCAGCCCCAGCATTTT. The full variable domain, rest sourced from reference TRBV28 and TRBJ1-5, is DVKVTQSSRYLVKRTGEKVFLECVQDMDHENMFWYRQDPGLGLRLIYFSYDVKMKEKGDIPEGYSVSREKKERFSLILESASTNQTSMYLCASRLIIRNQPQHFGDGTRLSIL.

V is TRBV27 and J is TRBJ1-1, with D possibly matching TRBD1 (5 bases). The CDR3 has 13 residues. From germline, CDR1 is MNHEY and CDR2 SMNVEV (reference sequence). Trimming pared 4 bases from V and 6 bases from J, leaving 12 bases between. DNA of the CDR3: TGTGCCAGCAGTTCCCCCCAGGGATCTGAAGCTTTCTTT. Translation: CASSSPQGSEAFF.

The chain carries TRBV7-2 and TRBJ1-3; no definite D call. V was trimmed by 5 bases and J by 0 bases, leaving 11 bases between them. The germline gives CDR1 SGHTA, CDR2 FQGNSA. This CDR3 region has 15 residues. CDR3 sequence: CASSQTQSSGNTIYF. DNA for the CDR3: TGTGCCAGCAGCCAGACCCAAAGCTCTGGAAACACCATATATTTT.

The CDR3 sequence is CASSYAYLDGPNEKLFF. CDR3 sequence (DNA): TGTGCCAGCAGTTACGCCTACCTGGACGGACCTAATGAAAAACTGTTTTTT. The V gene is TRBV6-2 or TRBV6-3, the J gene TRBJ1-4, with D hard to call. CDR1 and CDR2 (germline): MNHEY, SVGEGT. V lost 2 bases and J 3 bases, leaving 16 bases between the germline ends. CDR3 length equals 17 residues.

The chain employs TRBV12-3 or TRBV12-4 and TRBJ1-2, with no clear D. The V end was cut by 5 bases, the J end by 3 bases, with 7 bases between. The CDR3 runs 12 residues. CDR3 sequence: CASSPSDYGYTF. The CDR3 region has the DNA TGTGCCAGCAGTCCCTCGGACTATGGCTACACCTTC.

The gene calls are TRBV13 and TRBJ1-2; D possibly corresponds to TRBD1 (5 bases). The CDR3 sequence is 11 residues long. V was shortened by 6 bases and J by 5 bases, with 7 bases between the two germline ends. Germline V gene data show CDR1 as PRHDT and CDR2 as FYEKMQ (reference sequence). The CDR3 sequence is CASRAGYGYTF. In DNA form, the CDR3 reads TGTGCCAGCAGGGCAGGGTATGGCTACACCTTC.

J is TRBJ1-1 and V is TRBV4-3; 8 positions agree with TRBD1. Germline CDR1 is LGHNA and CDR2 is YSLEER. After removal of 0 bases from V and 4 bases from J, the junction contained 4 bases not matched to a gene. This CDR3 region has 15 residues. The CDR3 DNA reads TGCGCCAGCAGCCAAGAATCGGACAGGGTCACTGAAGCTTTCTTT. Translating it yields CASSQESDRVTEAFF.

V usage is TRBV5-1 and J usage is TRBJ2-7; no firm D call. The V gene's germline CDR1 is SGHRS and CDR2 YFSETQ. V gave up 0 bases and J gave up 2 bases, with 6 bases separating them. The CDR3 extends over 13 amino acids. The CDR3 DNA follows: TGCGCCAGCAGCTTGGCCAGTACCTACGAGCAGTACTTC. Its protein is CASSLASTYEQYF.